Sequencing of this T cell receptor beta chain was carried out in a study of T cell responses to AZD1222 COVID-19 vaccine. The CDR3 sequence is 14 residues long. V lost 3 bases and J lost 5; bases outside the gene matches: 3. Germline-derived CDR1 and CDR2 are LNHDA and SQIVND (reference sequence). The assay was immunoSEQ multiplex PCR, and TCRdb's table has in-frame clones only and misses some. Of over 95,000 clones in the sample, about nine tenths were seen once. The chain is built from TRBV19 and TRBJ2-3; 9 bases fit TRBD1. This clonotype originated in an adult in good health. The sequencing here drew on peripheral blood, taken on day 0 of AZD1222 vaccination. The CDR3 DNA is TGTGCCAGTAGTATCACAGGGGGCATAGATACGCAGTATTTT. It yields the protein CASSITGGIDTQYF.